A single sample gave rise to the 10 T cell receptor beta chains below, sequenced in a study of T cell responses to AZD1222 COVID-19 vaccine (dated by TCRdb to the early 2020s). The time point label, as the study defines it: about 28 days (+/-7) after the second vaccine dose. Libraries were made using the immunoSEQ multiplex PCR assay. Here the immuneACCESS table is served through TCRdb, limited to in-frame sequences with V and J called. Missing clones are a known gap in these copies; in checked studies unresolved V genes cover under half, and the rest lacks a known reason. The sample profile shows 80,000 to 95,000 clones; more than 70% of them were found once. In total, the top ten clones hold 6.9% of the sample. The sequences come from peripheral blood, collected 28 days after the second AZD1222 dose. The source is an adult who received the AZD1222 COVID-19 vaccine.

The genes are TRBV19 and TRBJ1-5; no definite D call. The CDR3 is made up of 12 amino acids. The V gene lost 7 bases and the J gene lost 4 bases, with 8 bases spanning the gap. CDR1 and CDR2 (germline): LNHDA, SQIVND (reference sequence). The CDR3 loop is CASTYRNQPQHF. CDR3 nucleotides: TGTGCCAGTACGTACAGAAATCAGCCCCAGCATTTT.

This chain uses TRBV7-6 with TRBJ1-1; tentatively, D is TRBD1 (5 bases). Trimming cost V 6 bases and J 1 base, with 12 bases left between them. The germline gives CDR1 SGHVS, CDR2 FNYEAQ. CDR3 length: 14 residues. The CDR3 bases are TGTGCCAGCAGTCCACTAGACAGGAACACTGAAGCTTTCTTT. It is translated as CASSPLDRNTEAFF.

The rearrangement uses TRBV4-2 and TRBJ1-4, with 10 bases that match TRBD1. With 3 bases clipped from V and 5 bases from J, the junction kept 3 bases outside the gene matches. Germline V gene lookup returns CDR1 LGHNA and CDR2 YNFKEQ. This CDR3 contains 15 residues. CDR3 coding DNA: TGTGCCAGCAGCCATGGGGACAGGGGAAATGAAAAACTGTTTTTT. It yields the protein CASSHGDRGNEKLFF.

The rearrangement joins TRBV6-9 to TRBJ2-3; TRBD2 agrees at 8 bases. The CDR3 loop spans 17 amino acids. The germline V gene has CDR1 MNHGY and CDR2 SVAAGI. J gave up 4 bases and V 2 bases, and 11 bases lay outside the gene matches. The CDR3 DNA is TGTGCCAGCAGTTATATCGGGGGACTAGAGGAGGCAGATACGCAGTATTTT. Translation gives CASSYIGGLEEADTQYF.

The chain joins TRBV7-6 to TRBJ1-2, with D possibly TRBD1 on 5 matching bases. The CDR3 runs 15 residues. The V end lost 5 bases, the J end lost 0 bases, and 13 bases lay between the germline ends. CDR1 is SGHVS and CDR2 is FNYEAQ in the germline V gene. CDR3 nucleotides: TGTGCCAGCAGCCCCCGGCAGGGAGCTAACTATGGCTACACCTTC. Translating it yields CASSPRQGANYGYTF. Complete variable domain (other parts from reference TRBV7-6 and TRBJ1-2): GAGVSQSPRYKVTKRGQDVALRCDPISGHVSLYWYRQALGQGPEFLTYFNYEAQQDKSGLPNDRFSAERPEGSISTLTIQRTEQRDSAMYRCASSPRQGANYGYTFGSGTRLTVV.

J is TRBJ1-4 and V is TRBV28, with 7 bases aligning to TRBD1. Unmatched junction bases numbered 2, after V lost 8 bases and J lost 5 bases. CDR3 size: 12 residues. CDR1 is MDHEN, CDR2 SYDVKM, per germline. CDR3 sequence reads: CASGQVNEKLFF. The CDR3 DNA is TGTGCCAGCGGACAGGTGAATGAAAAACTGTTTTTT.

V gene TRBV6-2 or TRBV6-3 combines with J gene TRBJ1-1; D might be TRBD1 (5 bases). From germline, CDR1 is MNHEY and CDR2 SVGEGT. Deletions cut 5 bases from V and 4 bases from J, with 14 bases between. This CDR3 region has 14 residues. CDR3 nucleotides: TGTGCCAGCAGTGGCCGGGGGTGGGTCACTGAAGCTTTCTTT. Protein product: CASSGRGWVTEAFF.

This chain joins TRBV21-1 and TRBJ2-1; no check of the table's D call, TRBD2, against the DNA was made. TRBV21-1 is termed a pseudogene. The CDR3 has 17 amino acids. As DNA, the CDR3 is TGTGCCAGCAGCAAAGGTCGGCGGGAGGGGTGCTACAATGAGCAGTTCTTC. Its translation is CASSKGRREGCYNEQFF.

The chain recombines TRBV2 with TRBJ2-5; 7 bases match TRBD2. CDR3 length: 16 residues. With 6 bases clipped from V and 5 bases from J, the junction kept 15 bases outside the gene matches. Germline CDR1 SNHLY, CDR2 FYNNEI. The CDR3 nucleotides are TGTGCCAGCAGCAAAAGAGCGGGACTCCGGAGGGAGACCCAGTACTTC. It translates to CASSKRAGLRRETQYF.

CDR3 sequence reads: CASSFRLAGVVETQYF. CDR3 DNA: TGTGCCAGCAGCTTTCGACTAGCGGGAGTCGTTGAGACCCAGTACTTC. This chain links TRBV7-8 with TRBJ2-5; 12 bases agree with TRBD2. CDR1 SGHVS and CDR2 FQNEAQ come from the germline V gene. The J segment lost 5 bases and the V segment lost 3 bases, leaving 7 bases of the junction unmatched. The CDR3 has 16 amino acids.